This T cell receptor beta chain originates from a study of T cells in Graves' hyperthyroidism and ophthalmopathy. Notes on the study in general: Most thyroid clonotypes with frequency above 0.001 were detected in blood.

From 8.5 to 10 ml of fresh peripheral blood, PBMCs were isolated. The CDR3 totals 12 residues. V was trimmed by 8 bases and J by 5 bases, leaving 15 bases between them. Germline V gene data show CDR1 as DFQATT and CDR2 as SNEGSKA (reference sequence). This clonotype has ten or more counts. Its specificity is unknown. Amplified TCR beta CDR3 regions derived from RNA transcripts. HTBI primers were used for first-round RT-PCR of the TCR CDR3. TCRdb reprocessed the multiplex PCR reads with MiXCR, giving one entry per CDR3 protein. The table lists fewer than 350,000 distinct CDR3 sequences, roughly 13% of them singletons.

V gene TRBV20-1 combines with J gene TRBJ2-5; D remains ambiguous. The receptor's source is a woman aged 25 to 39 with Graves' hyperthyroidism that later progressed to Graves' ophthalmopathy. Sequencing used blood. CDR3 nucleotide sequence: TGCAGTACGACCGGGCTCCGGGAGACCCAGTACTTC. Encoded protein: CSTTGLRETQYF.